Listed below are T cell receptor beta chains from one sample, sequenced in a study of cytomegalovirus exposure and HLA in healthy donors. The data were produced by immunoSEQ multiplex PCR, yet TCRdb's version contains in-frame clones alone and is incomplete. This table has approximately 140,000 clones, 70% to 90% appearing once. Sample: PBMCs. Every receptor here comes from a woman between 40 and 55 years old in good health and CMV-seronegative. The CDR3 runs from the conserved cysteine through the conserved F or W. Each record gives: J gene, D gene, V gene, clone size, CDR3 protein, CDR3 DNA. D genes are given only for firm matches. Clone size, where shown, is once, few, many, or a class for clones that have expanded.

j_gene: TRBJ2-1; d_gene: -; v_gene: TRBV21-1; abundance: -; CDR3aa: CASSKDQQGANEQFF; CDR3nt: TGTGCCAGCAGCAAAGATCAACAGGGGGCAAATGAGCAGTTCTTC
j_gene: TRBJ2-3; d_gene: TRBD1; v_gene: TRBV30; abundance: -; CDR3aa: CAASGQGADTQYF; CDR3nt: TGTGCCGCGTCGGGACAGGGGGCAGATACGCAGTATTTT
j_gene: TRBJ1-1; d_gene: -; v_gene: TRBV9; abundance: -; CDR3aa: CASSVGGHTEAFF; CDR3nt: TGTGCCAGCAGCGTAGGCGGGCACACTGAAGCTTTCTTT
j_gene: TRBJ2-7; d_gene: -; v_gene: TRBV5-8; abundance: -; CDR3aa: CASSYLPRSEQYF; CDR3nt: TGTGCCAGCAGCTACCTTCCGAGGTCTGAGCAGTACTTC
j_gene: TRBJ1-5; d_gene: TRBD1; v_gene: TRBV27; abundance: -; CDR3aa: CASSGTVEQPQHF; CDR3nt: TGTGCCAGCAGCGGGACAGTCGAACAGCCCCAGCATTTT
j_gene: TRBJ2-7; d_gene: -; v_gene: TRBV7-9; abundance: -; CDR3aa: CASSLAAESYEQYF; CDR3nt: TGTGCCAGCAGCTTAGCCGCGGAGTCCTACGAGCAGTACTTC
j_gene: TRBJ2-1; d_gene: TRBD1; v_gene: TRBV2; abundance: once; CDR3aa: CASKKMTGPENNEQFF; CDR3nt: TGTGCCAGCAAAAAGATGACAGGGCCAGAGAACAATGAGCAGTTCTTC
j_gene: TRBJ2-3; d_gene: -; v_gene: TRBV6-6; abundance: -; CDR3aa: CASRPGTASSDTQYF; CDR3nt: TGTGCCAGCAGGCCCGGGACTGCCTCCTCAGATACGCAGTATTTT
j_gene: TRBJ2-7; d_gene: -; v_gene: TRBV9; abundance: -; CDR3aa: CASSVHPRGAYEQYF; CDR3nt: TGTGCCAGCAGCGTTCATCCAAGGGGCGCCTACGAGCAGTACTTC
j_gene: TRBJ2-3; d_gene: -; v_gene: TRBV10-3; abundance: -; CDR3aa: CAISEPGGATDTQYF; CDR3nt: TGTGCCATCAGTGAGCCGGGTGGGGCCACAGATACGCAGTATTTT
j_gene: TRBJ2-5; d_gene: TRBD1; v_gene: TRBV6-1; abundance: -; CDR3aa: CAISGTGTWETQYF; CDR3nt: TGTGCCATCAGTGGGACAGGGACATGGGAGACCCAGTACTTC
j_gene: TRBJ2-5; d_gene: TRBD1; v_gene: TRBV29-1; abundance: -; CDR3aa: CSVEEAGQGTEGPQETQYF; CDR3nt: TGCAGCGTTGAAGAGGCGGGACAGGGCACAGAGGGGCCCCAAGAGACCCAGTACTTC
j_gene: TRBJ2-2; d_gene: -; v_gene: TRBV5-1; abundance: -; CDR3aa: CASSLAPRGPGGELFF; CDR3nt: TGCGCCAGCAGCTTGGCCCCCAGGGGACCGGGGGGGGAGCTGTTTTTT
j_gene: TRBJ1-3; d_gene: TRBD1; v_gene: TRBV5-4; abundance: -; CDR3aa: CASSLPDGQGRNF; CDR3nt: TGTGCCAGCAGCTTACCCGACGGACAGGGGAGAAATTTT
j_gene: TRBJ2-7; d_gene: -; v_gene: TRBV21-1; abundance: -; CDR3aa: CASSNTGTGGYEQYF; CDR3nt: TGTGCCAGCAGCAACACCGGGACAGGGGGGTACGAGCAGTACTTC
j_gene: TRBJ2-7; d_gene: TRBD2; v_gene: TRBV7-2; abundance: -; CDR3aa: CASSLGTSGYYEQYF; CDR3nt: TGTGCCAGCAGCTTAGGGACTAGCGGATACTACGAGCAGTACTTC
j_gene: TRBJ1-1; d_gene: TRBD1; v_gene: TRBV11-2; abundance: -; CDR3aa: CASSLVGQGRTEAFF; CDR3nt: TGTGCCAGCAGCTTAGTGGGACAGGGGCGAACTGAAGCTTTCTTT
j_gene: TRBJ1-2; d_gene: -; v_gene: TRBV6-5; abundance: -; CDR3aa: CASSDGRDSGYTF; CDR3nt: TGTGCCAGCAGTGACGGCAGGGATTCTGGCTACACCTTC
j_gene: TRBJ1-2; d_gene: -; v_gene: TRBV6-4; abundance: -; CDR3aa: CASSDQGSGYTF; CDR3nt: TGTGCCAGCAGTGACCAGGGGAGCGGCTACACCTTC
j_gene: TRBJ2-5; d_gene: -; v_gene: TRBV7-9; abundance: -; CDR3aa: CASSLGGQETQYF; CDR3nt: TGTGCCAGCAGCTTAGGCGGACAAGAGACCCAGTACTTC
j_gene: TRBJ2-7; d_gene: TRBD2; v_gene: TRBV5-4; abundance: -; CDR3aa: CASSDGLAGSGYF; CDR3nt: TGTGCCAGCAGCGACGGACTAGCGGGGTCAGGGTACTTC
j_gene: TRBJ2-1; d_gene: -; v_gene: TRBV4-1; abundance: -; CDR3aa: CASSRFPREQFF; CDR3nt: TGCGCCAGCAGCCGCTTCCCGCGTGAGCAGTTCTTC
j_gene: TRBJ2-5; d_gene: TRBD2; v_gene: TRBV7-8; abundance: -; CDR3aa: CASSLGPGLAGGAQYF; CDR3nt: TGTGCCAGCAGCTTGGGTCCTGGACTAGCGGGAGGAGCCCAGTACTTC
j_gene: TRBJ2-7; d_gene: -; v_gene: TRBV27; abundance: -; CDR3aa: CASREDAYEQYF; CDR3nt: TGTGCCAGCAGGGAGGACGCCTACGAGCAGTACTTC
j_gene: TRBJ2-2; d_gene: -; v_gene: TRBV19; abundance: -; CDR3aa: CASSLWVGTNTGELFF; CDR3nt: TGTGCCAGTAGTTTGTGGGTGGGCACGAACACCGGGGAGCTGTTTTTT
j_gene: TRBJ1-1; d_gene: TRBD1; v_gene: TRBV10-3; abundance: -; CDR3aa: CAISVRDRDTEAFF; CDR3nt: TGTGCCATCAGTGTCCGGGACAGGGATACTGAAGCTTTCTTT
j_gene: TRBJ2-7; d_gene: -; v_gene: TRBV28; abundance: once; CDR3aa: CASSLVWGDTALQYF; CDR3nt: TGTGCCAGCAGTTTAGTCTGGGGGGATACGGCTCTACAGTACTTC
j_gene: TRBJ2-7; d_gene: TRBD1; v_gene: TRBV7-8; abundance: -; CDR3aa: CASSFGDSYEQYF; CDR3nt: TGTGCCAGCAGCTTTGGGGACAGCTACGAGCAGTACTTC
j_gene: TRBJ1-5; d_gene: TRBD1; v_gene: TRBV10-3; abundance: -; CDR3aa: CASGGTGGNQPQHF; CDR3nt: TGTGCCAGCGGCGGGACAGGGGGTAATCAGCCCCAGCATTTT